This TCR beta chain was observed in a study of CD4 and CD8 cells across lung adenocarcinoma regions. Germline V gene data show CDR1 as LGHDT and CDR2 as YNNKEL (reference sequence). This CDR3 comprises 16 residues. The V end was cut by 2 bases, the J end by 2 bases, with 13 bases between. Donors had localized lung adenocarcinoma, a non-small cell lung cancer. Each CDR3 protein gets one entry after TCRdb re-called the PCR reads with MiXCR. The sample includes approximately 24,000 distinct CDR3 sequences, 53% seen only once; the top ten take about half. The table lists this clonotype with a few counts. The receptor was derived from a male donor with lung adenocarcinoma. The CD4 and CD8 labels of this study may be unreliable. The gene calls are TRBV3-1 and TRBJ2-4; D is unclear. The material sequenced was CD8+ T cells from the center of a lung tumor. The CDR3: CASSQTGGASKNIQYF. The DNA of the CDR3 is TGTGCCAGCAGCCAAACGGGTGGTGCGTCCAAAAACATTCAGTACTTC.